These 31 T cell receptor beta chains were all obtained from the same sample, sequenced in a study of PD-L1 blockade in urothelial cancer. Time point here: pretreatment peripheral blood. TCRdb's copy holds only in-frame clones and misses some; the assay was immunoSEQ multiplex PCR. Counted here are 30,000 to 50,000 clones, about nine tenths occurring once; the ten biggest clones make up about 11%. The specimen was PBMCs, collected around atezolizumab (anti-PD-L1) treatment. The receptors stem from a woman aged 60 to 75 with urothelial cancer.

The chain couples TRBV5-1 to TRBJ1-3, with unresolved D. Germline V gene lookup returns CDR1 SGHRS and CDR2 YFSETQ. V dropped 1 base and J dropped 0 bases, with 11 bases sitting between them. The CDR3 has 16 residues. As DNA, the CDR3 is TGCGCCAGCAGCTTGACCGAACAGCTCTCTGGAAACACCATATATTTT. It encodes CASSLTEQLSGNTIYF.

The CDR3 region is CASSRGNVGNQPQHF. The CDR3 coding sequence is TGTGCCAGCAGCCGGGGGAACGTGGGCAATCAGCCCCAGCATTTT. The V call is TRBV11-2, the J call TRBJ1-5; tentative D call: TRBD1 (5 bases). Trimming cost V 5 bases and J 2 bases, with 13 bases left between them. Germline CDR1 SGHAT, CDR2 FQNNGV. The CDR3 is 15 amino acids.

V and J are TRBV9 and TRBJ2-7; 8 bases align to TRBD2. V lost 6 bases, J lost 5 bases, and 10 bases stayed unmatched. Germline V lookup: CDR1 SGDLS, CDR2 YYNGEE. The CDR3 consists of 14 residues. CDR3: CASTPGLEAHEQYF. The CDR3 DNA reads as TGTGCCAGCACCCCGGGACTAGAAGCCCACGAGCAGTACTTC. The whole variable domain, filled in from reference TRBV9 and TRBJ2-7, reads DSGVTQTPKHLITATGQRVTLRCSPRSGDLSVYWYQQSLDQGLQFLIQYYNGEERAKGNILERFSAQQFPDLHSELNLSSLELGDSALYFCASTPGLEAHEQYFGPGTRLTVT.

This clone appeared a few times. The chain employs TRBV7-2 and TRBJ1-1; 9 bases match TRBD1. The CDR3 is made up of 16 amino acids. V trimming: 2 bases; J trimming: 1 base; junction bases outside the gene matches: 5. In germline, CDR1 is SGHTA, CDR2 FQGNSA. CDR3 amino acids: CASSLKTGGGNTEAFF. The CDR3 DNA follows: TGTGCCAGCAGCTTAAAGACAGGGGGAGGGAACACTGAAGCTTTCTTT.

The chain carries TRBV28 and TRBJ1-3, with D maybe TRBD1 (5 bases). Trimming pared 5 bases from V and 0 bases from J, leaving 14 bases between. The CDR3 totals 16 residues. From germline, CDR1 is MDHEN and CDR2 SYDVKM. The CDR3 region has the DNA TGTGCCAGCAGTCATAGACAGTTCTCCTCTGGAAACACCATATATTTT. Encoded protein: CASSHRQFSSGNTIYF.

This clone was observed a few times. The rearrangement joins TRBV11-2 to TRBJ2-7; TRBD1 aligns across 7 bases. This CDR3 is built from 20 residues. Germline lookup yields CDR1 SGHAT and CDR2 FQNNGV. The junction had 17 bases not matched to a gene; V was cut back by 0 bases and J by 0 bases. CDR3 region: CASSLDRGLRKAPTSYEQYF. DNA of the CDR3: TGTGCCAGCAGCTTAGATAGGGGGCTGCGAAAGGCTCCCACCTCCTACGAGCAGTACTTC.

The chain combines TRBV7-9 with TRBJ2-3; TRBD1 is a possible D gene (7 bases). V lost 3 bases and J lost 0, with 13 bases in between. The CDR3 contains 16 residues. The germline V gene has CDR1 SEHNR and CDR2 FQNEAQ (reference sequence). In nucleotides, the CDR3 is TGTGCCAGCAGCTTCATGGAGGGGGCTAGCACAGATACGCAGTATTTT. Protein: CASSFMEGASTDTQYF.

The chain joins TRBV2 to TRBJ2-1; D ambiguous. Germline CDR1 reads SNHLY; CDR2 reads FYNNEI. V shed 5 bases and J shed 3 bases, with 5 bases lying between them. This CDR3 contains 12 residues. The CDR3: CASSPSYNEQFF. The CDR3 nucleotides are TGTGCCAGCAGTCCTAGCTACAATGAGCAGTTCTTC.

The V and J genes are TRBV11-2 and TRBJ2-7; 11 bases align to TRBD2. This CDR3 region has 15 residues. Trimming removed 4 bases from V and 0 bases from J; junction bases left unmatched: 2. Per the germline V gene, CDR1 is SGHAT and CDR2 is FQNNGV. CDR3 DNA sequence: TGTGCCAGCAGCTCCACTAGCGGGAGCTCCTACGAGCAGTACTTC. Protein product: CASSSTSGSSYEQYF.

V gene TRBV2 combines with J gene TRBJ2-4; the D gene is possibly TRBD1 (6 bases). The germline V gene encodes CDR1 SNHLY and CDR2 FYNNEI. V lost 3 bases to trimming and J lost 0 bases, with 12 bases between them. CDR3 length: 16 residues. DNA for the CDR3: TGTGCCAGCAGTGATCCGGCAGGGGAAGCCAAAAACATTCAGTACTTC. This codes for CASSDPAGEAKNIQYF.

The chain has TRBV5-1 and TRBJ1-1; no clear D. CDR3 length: 14 residues. The V end was cut by 6 bases, the J end by 3 bases, with 15 bases between. The V gene's germline CDR1 is SGHRS and CDR2 YFSETQ. CDR3 in amino acids: CASKDPGNYTEAFF. In DNA form, the CDR3 reads TGCGCCAGCAAAGACCCAGGTAATTACACTGAAGCTTTCTTT.

The chain carries TRBV6-1 and TRBJ1-1; maybe TRBD1 (5 bases). Germline assignment: CDR1 MNHNS and CDR2 SASEGT. This CDR3 is 16 amino acids long. The germline V and J ends were trimmed by 2 bases and 3 bases, with 16 bases remaining between them. CDR3 amino acids: CASSEFGRGGDTEAFF. In nucleotides, the CDR3 is TGTGCCAGCAGTGAATTCGGGAGGGGTGGTGACACTGAAGCTTTCTTT.

This clone was recorded once. The genes are TRBV5-1 and TRBJ1-2, with 7 bases aligning to TRBD1. Germline CDR1 and CDR2: SGHRS and YFSETQ. The CDR3 consists of 13 residues. The junction had 4 bases not matched to a gene; V was cut back by 4 bases and J by 4 bases. The CDR3 coding sequence is TGCGCCAGCAGCCCGGGACAGATCTATGGCTACACCTTC. This sequence encodes CASSPGQIYGYTF.

This sequence joins TRBV7-2 and TRBJ2-7, with 11 positions matching TRBD1. V shed 4 bases, J shed 2 bases, and the junction held 1 base outside the gene matches. This CDR3 contains 14 residues. CDR1 is SGHTA, CDR2 FQGNSA, per germline. As DNA, the CDR3 is TGTGCCAGCAGCTGGACAGGGGGCGCCTACGAGCAGTACTTC. Its protein product is CASSWTGGAYEQYF.

The rearrangement joins TRBV5-1 to TRBJ2-1; D unclear. The CDR3 is 15 amino acids. V lost 6 bases and J 0 bases, leaving 13 bases between the germline ends. Per germline, CDR1 SGHRS and CDR2 YFSETQ. The CDR3 DNA is TGCGCCAGCAACGAAGGCGGCCTCTCCTACAATGAGCAGTTCTTC. It translates to CASNEGGLSYNEQFF.

In DNA form, the CDR3 reads TGTGCCAGCAGTTACCCGGGACAGGTGAACACTGAAGCTTTCTTT. As protein: CASSYPGQVNTEAFF. The rearrangement joins TRBV6-5 to TRBJ1-1; 8 positions match TRBD1. Trimming cost V 2 bases and J 0 bases; bases outside gene matches: 2. The CDR3 is 15 residues long. Germline CDR1 is MNHEY and CDR2 is SVGAGI.

V is TRBV13 and J is TRBJ2-7, with 10 positions matching TRBD1. CDR1 PRHDT and CDR2 FYEKMQ come from the germline V gene (reference sequence). Trimming removed 3 bases from V and 4 bases from J; junction bases left unmatched: 6. This CDR3 has 15 amino acids. CDR3 protein: CASSFSWDRGYEQYF. The CDR3 coding sequence is TGTGCCAGCAGCTTCAGTTGGGACAGGGGTTACGAGCAGTACTTC.

This CDR3 is CASSRRTSGRVETQYF. The CDR3 region has the DNA TGTGCCAGTAGTCGACGGACTAGCGGGAGAGTAGAGACCCAGTACTTC. The V and J genes are TRBV19 and TRBJ2-5; 13 bases are shared with TRBD2. V dropped 5 bases and J dropped 4; count of bases not matched to a gene: 7. Germline V gives CDR1 LNHDA, CDR2 SQIVND (reference sequence). This CDR3 is built from 16 residues.

The chain couples TRBV28 to TRBJ1-1; tentatively, D is TRBD1 (5 bases). V was trimmed by 3 bases and J by 4 bases, leaving 18 bases between them. Germline V gene sequence: CDR1 MDHEN, CDR2 SYDVKM. The CDR3 totals 16 residues. The CDR3 bases are TGTGCCAGCAGTTTTTCAACAGGCGCCCTGGGCACTGAAGCTTTCTTT. It translates to CASSFSTGALGTEAFF.

In its sample, this clone was seen once. The V gene is TRBV29-1, the J gene TRBJ1-1; D not certain. Germline V gene sequence: CDR1 SQVTM, CDR2 ANQGSEA. The CDR3 sequence is 10 residues long. CDR3 sequence (DNA): TGCACCGTGGCGAACACTGAAGCTTTCTTT. Translation gives CTVANTEAFF.

The sample holds one count of this clone. The rearrangement uses TRBV18 and TRBJ2-2, with 8 bases identical to TRBD1. The ends lost 5 bases at V and 0 bases at J; junction bases unmatched: 5. CDR3 size: 16 residues. Per the germline V gene, CDR1 is KGHSH and CDR2 is LQKENI. The CDR3 DNA reads TGTGCCAGCTCAACCCGGACAGGGTCGAACACCGGGGAGCTGTTTTTT. Amino acids: CASSTRTGSNTGELFF.

The chain uses TRBV7-8 and TRBJ2-7, with 14 bases that match TRBD2. Germline lookup yields CDR1 SGHVS and CDR2 FQNEAQ. The CDR3 runs 19 residues. J gave up 7 bases and V 3 bases, and 17 bases lay outside the gene matches. The CDR3 DNA sequence: TGTGCCAGCAGCTTCCCGTCTGATGGGACTAGCGGGAGTGAGGGGGAGCAGTACTTC. Amino acid sequence: CASSFPSDGTSGSEGEQYF.

The chain uses TRBV5-1 and TRBJ1-1, with 8 bases matching TRBD1. The CDR3 spans 13 residues. J was trimmed by 11 bases and V by 2 bases; bases with no gene match: 8. Germline CDR1 SGHRS, CDR2 YFSETQ. The CDR3 DNA is TGCGCCAGCAGCTTCACCGGGACAGGTAACGCTTTCTTT. It specifies CASSFTGTGNAFF.

The chain links TRBV5-1 to TRBJ2-3; TRBD2 matches 11 bases. V was clipped by 0 bases and J by 1 base; unmatched bases: 7. The CDR3 has 18 residues. From germline, CDR1 is SGHRS and CDR2 YFSETQ. The CDR3 here is CASSLAPSGRWGTDTQYF. The CDR3 nucleotides are TGCGCCAGCAGCTTGGCCCCTAGCGGGAGGTGGGGCACAGATACGCAGTATTTT.

This clone has a single count. This rearrangement joins TRBV4-3 to TRBJ2-1; 14 bases are a match to TRBD2. The CDR3 covers 15 residues. V lost 8 bases to trimming and J lost 7 bases; unmatched junction nucleotides: 7. In germline, CDR1 is LGHNA, CDR2 YSLEER. The CDR3 DNA reads as TGCGCCAGCGCTCAAGGGACTAGCGGGAGTAATGAGCAGTTCTTC. Its translation: CASAQGTSGSNEQFF.

The chain joins TRBV7-8 to TRBJ2-3, with a possible D match to TRBD2 (6 bases). Germline CDR1 reads SGHVS; CDR2 reads FQNEAQ. V was pared by 5 bases and J by 1 base, with 16 bases between. The CDR3 has 16 residues. DNA of the CDR3: TGTGCCAGCAGCCCCCTGGGAGGCGGGGGCACAGATACGCAGTATTTT. It encodes CASSPLGGGGTDTQYF.

The chain has TRBV7-9 and TRBJ2-5; 9 positions match TRBD1. There are 15 residues in the CDR3. Per germline, CDR1 SEHNR and CDR2 FQNEAQ (reference sequence). Trimming removed 1 base from V and 1 base from J; junction bases left unmatched: 1. Here the CDR3 reads CASSLGDRAQETQYF. DNA of the CDR3: TGTGCCAGCAGCTTAGGGGACAGGGCCCAAGAGACCCAGTACTTC.

The chain has TRBV4-2 and TRBJ2-3; D ambiguous. V was clipped by 5 bases and J by 0 bases, with 12 bases between them. Germline-derived CDR1 and CDR2 are LGHNA and YNFKEQ. The CDR3 is 15 amino acids. The CDR3 reads CASSSVLGSTDTQYF. Written as DNA, the CDR3 is TGTGCCAGCAGCTCAGTCCTAGGAAGCACAGATACGCAGTATTTT.

The chain links TRBV7-9 to TRBJ2-1; 15 nucleotides align to TRBD2. In germline, CDR1 is SEHNR, CDR2 FQNEAQ (reference sequence). The CDR3 runs to 18 residues. Trimming at V came to 5 bases and at J to 7 bases, leaving 12 bases not matched to a gene. CDR3 DNA sequence: TGTGCCAGCAGCCCAGGACTAGCGGGAGGGCTTAAGATAAATGAGCAGTTCTTC. This codes for CASSPGLAGGLKINEQFF.

This chain connects TRBV12-5 to TRBJ2-7, with TRBD1 identical over 9 bases. Germline CDR1 is LGHNT and CDR2 is FRNRAP. This CDR3 spans 14 amino acids. V gave up 6 bases and J gave up 3 bases; unmatched junction bases: 6. The CDR3 here is CASGPDRGIYEQYF. The DNA of the CDR3 is TGTGCTAGTGGACCGGACAGGGGTATCTACGAGCAGTACTTC.

This clone came up once. The chain is built from TRBV28 and TRBJ1-1, with D possibly being TRBD1 (5 bases). V lost 8 bases, J lost 7 bases, and 23 bases lay in between. The V gene's germline CDR1 is MDHEN and CDR2 SYDVKM. The CDR3 has 15 residues. CDR3 region: CASRPGGDKGFEAFF. The CDR3 DNA is TGTGCCAGCCGCCCGGGAGGGGATAAGGGCTTTGAAGCTTTCTTT. Full variable domain (missing parts from reference TRBV28 and TRBJ1-1): DVKVTQSSRYLVKRTGEKVFLECVQDMDHENMFWYRQDPGLGLRLIYFSYDVKMKEKGDIPEGYSVSREKKERFSLILESASTNQTSMYLCASRPGGDKGFEAFFGQGTRLTVV.